This TCR beta chain was captured in a study of shared clonotypes between healthy human individuals. Germline CDR1 and CDR2: ENHRY and SYGVKD. This CDR3 region has 16 residues. The V and J ends lost 0 bases and 5 bases, in that order; junction bases with no gene match: 5. Libraries were prepared by immunoSEQ multiplex PCR; TCRdb keeps only in-frame clonotypes and omits some of them. The data show 2,500,000 or so clones, 90% to 95% seen once. Input material: naive CD4+ T cells from PBMCs. Subset defined: CD45RA+ positively selected. The chain is built from TRBV10-3 and TRBJ2-1; 9 bases fit TRBD2. The sequence was collected from a man aged 18 to 29 in good health. Some clones in this sample may be carry-over from other donors' samples. CDR3 nucleotide sequence: TGTGCCATCAGTGAGTCGCGGACTAGCGACCACAATGAGCAGTTCTTC. The encoded protein is CAISESRTSDHNEQFF.